This TCR beta chain was sequenced for a study of glioma-infiltrating T cells after dendritic cell vaccination. Study-level information: Three intradermal dendritic cell vaccine injections were given every two weeks.

As for time point: after dendritic cell vaccination, including at tumor progression/relapse. CDR3 length equals 14 residues. The germline gives CDR1 SEHNR, CDR2 FQNEAQ (reference sequence). The V end lost 2 bases, the J end lost 6 bases, and 8 bases lay between the germline ends. General study points: The cohort had few patients with full blood and tumor sets. Longer survival after dendritic cell vaccination followed higher pretreatment TIL content.

In regard to this clone: Its antigen is not known.

The primer mix had 60 V beta and 13 J beta primers. Using immunoSEQ multiplex PCR, the repertoire was profiled, and TCRdb retains in-frame clones only, with some absent. This sample yields about 65,000 clones, of which around 86% are seen a single time; 11% belongs to the top ten. This chain links TRBV7-9 with TRBJ1-6; perhaps TRBD1 as D (6 bases). The material was blood, obtained after dendritic cell vaccination. The receptor's source is a human donor with glioblastoma. CDR3 in DNA: TGTGCCAGCAGCTTACCAGGGGCTAATTCACCCCTCCACTTT. It translates to CASSLPGANSPLHF.